This T cell receptor (beta chain) was profiled in a study of OX40 agonist ivuxolimab in advanced cancers. Study-wide background: Antecedent anti-PD-1, anti-PD-L1 or anti-CTLA-4 therapy was permissible, with 40% having received some. Findings and caveats of the study: The study observed clonal expansion of CD4+ and CD8+ blood T cells by week 6 at 0.1 to 3.0 mg/kg.

Sequenced by immunoSEQ multiplex PCR; TCRdb stores in-frame clones only, minus some. The sample has about 60,000 clones; 70% to 90% are singletons. V lost 7 bases to trimming and J lost 6 bases, with 16 bases between them. The CDR3 loop spans 14 amino acids. Germline V CDR1 and CDR2: KGHSH, LQKENI. A note on this clone: Its target is not known.

The specimen was CD4+ or CD8+ T cells sorted from blood, collected in a trial of the OX40 agonist ivuxolimab. The V gene is TRBV18, the J gene TRBJ2-1; D perhaps matches TRBD1 (6 bases). The clonotype comes from an adult with an advanced solid tumor such as melanoma, head and neck, liver or kidney cancer. CDR3 sequence reads: CASLGGGQFNEQFF. As DNA, the CDR3 is TGTGCCAGCTTGGGCGGTGGACAGTTCAATGAGCAGTTCTTC.